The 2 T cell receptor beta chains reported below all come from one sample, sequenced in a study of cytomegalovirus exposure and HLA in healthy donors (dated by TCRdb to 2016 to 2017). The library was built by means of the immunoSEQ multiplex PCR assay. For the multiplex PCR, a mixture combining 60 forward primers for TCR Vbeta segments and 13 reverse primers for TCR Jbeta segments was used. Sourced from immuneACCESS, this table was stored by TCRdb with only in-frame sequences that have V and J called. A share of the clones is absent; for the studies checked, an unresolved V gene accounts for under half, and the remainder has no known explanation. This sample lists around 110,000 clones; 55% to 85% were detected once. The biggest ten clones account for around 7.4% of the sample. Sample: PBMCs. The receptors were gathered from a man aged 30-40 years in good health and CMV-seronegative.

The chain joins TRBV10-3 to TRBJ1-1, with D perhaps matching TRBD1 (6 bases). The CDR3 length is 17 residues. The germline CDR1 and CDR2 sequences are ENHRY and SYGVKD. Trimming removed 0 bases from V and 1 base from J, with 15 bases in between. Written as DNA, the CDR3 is TGTGCCATCAGTGAGTCGCGGGGGGCGGGGCGGAACACTGAAGCTTTCTTT. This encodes CAISESRGAGRNTEAFF.

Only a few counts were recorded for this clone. CDR3 DNA: TGTGCCAGCAGGGGAGCTAATTCACCCCTCCACTTT. This encodes CASRGANSPLHF. The V gene is TRBV2, the J gene TRBJ1-6; no firm D call. Trimming shortened V by 6 bases and J by 6 bases, and 6 bases separated the two germline ends. The V gene's germline CDR1 is SNHLY and CDR2 FYNNEI. CDR3 length: 12 residues.